This T cell receptor (beta chain) was identified during a study of cytomegalovirus exposure and HLA in healthy donors. The PCR was carried out with 60 Vbeta primers and 13 Jbeta primers. Repertoires were generated with immunoSEQ multiplex PCR, while TCRdb's copy carries only in-frame clones and drops some. In the table there are around 130,000 clones, 81% of which are singletons. The CDR3 contains 15 residues. Germline CDR1 and CDR2: SGHRS and YFSETQ. Trimming took off 2 bases at V and 2 bases at J, with 14 bases between the two ends. Material: PBMCs. This clonotype originated in a young man in good health and CMV-seronegative. This chain links TRBV5-1 with TRBJ2-7, with D possibly TRBD1 on 5 matching bases. CDR3 nucleotides: TGCGCCAGCAGCTTTCAGGGCATCTCCCCCTACGAGCAGTACTTC. As protein: CASSFQGISPYEQYF.